This T cell receptor beta chain was identified in a study of blood T cell repertoires in COVID-19. V was clipped by 0 bases and J by 4 bases, with 7 bases between them. The CDR3 runs 13 residues. Per germline, CDR1 SGHTS and CDR2 YDEGEE. Repertoires were generated with immunoSEQ multiplex PCR, while TCRdb's copy carries only in-frame clones and drops some. The repertoire holds fewer than 50,000 clones, with just under 85% as singletons. What was sequenced was peripheral blood. The receptor comes from a man aged 50 or older with active COVID-19. This rearrangement joins TRBV5-8 to TRBJ1-1; D unresolved. DNA for the CDR3: TGTGCCAGCAGCTTGGGAGGGCCCACTGAAGCTTTCTTT. Residues: CASSLGGPTEAFF.